Listed below are T cell receptor beta chains from one sample, sequenced in a study of T-cell reconstitution after alpha-beta-depleted transplantation in children. TCRdb reprocessed the PCR reads with MiXCR, giving one entry per CDR3 protein. This sample yields 700,000 or so distinct CDR3 sequences, of which around 13% are seen a single time; 0.79% belongs to the top ten. Sequencing was performed on PBMCs, taken before TCRalphabeta/CD19-depleted stem cell transplant. Every receptor here comes from a girl aged 2 to 9 with congenital amegakaryocytic thrombocytopenia, due to receive a stem cell transplant. Both conserved end residues are part of each CDR3. D genes are given only for firm matches. The size entry is marked missing in some rows and otherwise reads once, few, many or a size class.

CDR3 protein	CDR3 DNA	D gene	clone size	V gene	J gene
CASSGPAGGNYNEQFF	TGCGCCAGCAGCGGTCCAGCGGGAGGAAACTACAATGAGCAGTTCTTC	TRBD2	few	TRBV4-1	TRBJ2-1
CSARGGLAGGDEQFF	TGCAGTGCTAGGGGGGGACTAGCGGGAGGCGATGAGCAGTTCTTC	TRBD2	many	TRBV20-1	TRBJ2-1
CASSFPGQENTEAFF	TGTGCCAGCAGTTTCCCGGGACAGGAGAACACTGAAGCTTTCTTT	TRBD1	many	TRBV28	TRBJ1-1
CSVEDRGGGPIQYF	TGCAGCGTTGAAGATCGGGGGGGAGGGCCGATTCAGTACTTC	TRBD2	few	TRBV29-1	TRBJ2-4
CASSPGTSRRTDTQYF	TGCGCCAGCAGCCCAGGGACTAGCCGACGCACAGATACGCAGTATTTT	TRBD2	.	TRBV5-1	TRBJ2-3
CSVARTGRITDTQYF	TGCAGCGTTGCGAGGACAGGGAGGATCACAGATACGCAGTATTTT	TRBD1	many	TRBV29-1	TRBJ2-3
CSARVGREVEETQYF	TGCAGTGCTAGAGTTGGGCGGGAGGTAGAAGAGACCCAGTACTTC	TRBD2	.	TRBV20-1	TRBJ2-5
CAWNRGSEFSYEQYF	TGTGCCTGGAACAGGGGATCGGAATTTTCCTACGAGCAGTACTTC	TRBD1	few	TRBV30	TRBJ2-7
CASSPGGWQFF	TGCGCCAGCAGCCCCGGAGGATGGCAGTTCTTC	.	many	TRBV4-1	TRBJ2-1
CASSPRTLPRNQPQHF	TGTGCCAGCAGCCCGCGGACTCTCCCAAGGAATCAGCCCCAGCATTTT	.	.	TRBV7-2	TRBJ1-5
CSALTSGTIHYNEQFF	TGCAGTGCTTTAACTAGCGGGACGATACATTACAATGAGCAGTTCTTC	TRBD2	many	TRBV20-1	TRBJ2-1
CASSLGKRGLAMGYWQYF	TGTGCCAGCAGCTTGGGAAAAAGAGGACTAGCGATGGGGTATTGGCAGTATTTT	TRBD2	.	TRBV11-1	TRBJ2-3
CASSLGTGFHTGELFF	TGCGCCAGCAGCTTGGGGACAGGTTTCCACACCGGGGAGCTGTTTTTT	TRBD1	many	TRBV5-1	TRBJ2-2
CSLQHRSSYEQYF	TGCAGCCTACAGCACCGGAGCTCCTACGAGCAGTACTTC	.	many	TRBV20-1	TRBJ2-7
CASSSLEDGGYTF	TGTGCCAGCAGTTCCCTTGAGGACGGTGGCTACACCTTC	.	few	TRBV12-3/TRBV12-4	TRBJ1-2
CASSLLPAVGNEQFF	TGTGCCAGCAGTTTGCTGCCCGCGGTAGGCAATGAGCAGTTCTTC	.	many	TRBV27	TRBJ2-1
CASSMSRIGQETQYF	TGTGCCAGTAGTATGTCCAGGATCGGTCAAGAGACCCAGTACTTC	.	few	TRBV19	TRBJ2-5
CASRGGRGQGPFGTQYF	TGTGCCAGCAGGGGGGGCAGGGGACAGGGACCTTTTGGTACGCAGTATTTT	TRBD1	few	TRBV28	TRBJ2-3
CASSFGWERSETQYF	TGTGCCAGCAGCTTTGGATGGGAGAGGAGTGAGACCCAGTACTTC	.	.	TRBV7-2	TRBJ2-5
CASSPSGREDTGELFF	TGCGCCAGCAGCCCGAGTGGGCGGGAGGACACCGGGGAGCTGTTTTTT	TRBD2	few	TRBV5-1	TRBJ2-2
CASSPGTGVYQETQYF	TGCGCCAGCAGCCCCGGGACAGGGGTGTACCAAGAGACCCAGTACTTC	TRBD1	.	TRBV5-1	TRBJ2-5
CASSFGGTDTQYF	TGTGCCAGCAGCTTCGGGGGCACAGATACGCAGTATTTT	.	many	TRBV7-8	TRBJ2-3
CSASGRAMAKNIQYF	TGCAGTGCTAGTGGGAGAGCGATGGCCAAAAACATTCAGTACTTC	.	few	TRBV20-1	TRBJ2-4
CASSTKISYEQYF	TGTGCCAGTAGTACAAAGATCTCCTACGAGCAGTACTTC	.	many	TRBV19	TRBJ2-7
CSAGDPEQYF	TGCAGTGCCGGGGATCCCGAGCAGTACTTC	.	many	TRBV20-1	TRBJ2-7
CSALPTDVETQYF	TGCAGCGCTTTACCAACGGACGTGGAGACCCAGTACTTC	.	many	TRBV29-1	TRBJ2-5
CASGDSGTEAFF	TGCGCCAGCGGAGATTCGGGCACTGAAGCTTTCTTT	.	many	TRBV5-1	TRBJ1-1
CSARLPLGPGNTIYF	TGCAGTGCTAGACTCCCCCTGGGGCCTGGAAACACCATATATTTT	.	few	TRBV20-1	TRBJ1-3
CASSLPGGKAGYNEQFF	TGTGCCAGCAGCTTACCGGGCGGAAAAGCGGGTTACAATGAGCAGTTCTTC	.	few	TRBV5-4	TRBJ2-1
CSSSRTSDPSSYNEQFF	TGCTCCAGCAGCAGGACTAGCGACCCGAGCTCCTACAATGAGCAGTTCTTC	TRBD2	once	TRBV4-1	TRBJ2-1
CASSYSYRFSYEQYF	TGTGCCAGCAGTTACTCTTACAGGTTCTCCTACGAGCAGTACTTC	.	.	TRBV6-5	TRBJ2-7
CSARLLLAGNTGELFF	TGCAGTGCTAGACTCCTTCTAGCGGGGAACACCGGGGAGCTGTTTTTT	TRBD2	few	TRBV20-1	TRBJ2-2
CASSLRSSGSPLTGELFF	TGTGCCAGCAGCTTACGTTCGTCCGGGTCCCCTCTCACCGGGGAGCTGTTTTTT	.	many	TRBV11-2	TRBJ2-2
CASSLVRVAYNEQFF	TGCGCCAGCAGCTTGGTACGCGTTGCCTACAATGAGCAGTTCTTC	.	few	TRBV5-1	TRBJ2-1
CASSPEGIRPPNEQFF	TGTGCCAGCAGCCCTGAGGGGATCCGGCCTCCCAATGAGCAGTTCTTC	.	few	TRBV5-6	TRBJ2-1
CASSVGGLAGVNEQFF	TGCGCCAGCAGCGTGGGAGGGCTAGCGGGAGTAAATGAGCAGTTCTTC	TRBD2	many	TRBV5-1	TRBJ2-1
CSARTPDTQYF	TGCAGTGCTAGAACTCCAGATACGCAGTATTTT	.	many	TRBV20-1	TRBJ2-3
CSANVAGVGYEQYF	TGCAGTGCTAACGTTGCGGGAGTAGGTTACGAGCAGTACTTC	TRBD2	many	TRBV20-1	TRBJ2-7
CAISESSLAEVGEQYF	TGTGCCATCAGTGAGTCGAGTTTAGCGGAGGTGGGCGAGCAGTACTTC	.	many	TRBV10-3	TRBJ2-7
CASSSRTSGIYNEQFF	TGTGCCAGCAGTTCTAGGACTAGCGGGATTTACAATGAGCAGTTCTTC	TRBD2	few	TRBV12-3/TRBV12-4	TRBJ2-1
CASSFGTGYGYTF	TGCGCCAGCAGCTTCGGGACAGGGTATGGCTACACCTTC	TRBD1	many	TRBV5-1	TRBJ1-2
CSVNRGADTQYF	TGCAGTGTCAATAGGGGGGCAGATACGCAGTATTTT	.	few	TRBV20-1	TRBJ2-3
CASSLVTSGRAYNEQFF	TGCGCCAGCAGCTTGGTTACTAGCGGGAGGGCTTACAATGAGCAGTTCTTC	TRBD2	.	TRBV5-1	TRBJ2-1
CASSQKDGGDGQETQYF	TGCGCCAGCAGCCAAAAGGATGGCGGGGACGGCCAAGAGACCCAGTACTTC	.	few	TRBV4-1	TRBJ2-5
CASSSPGISNNEQFF	TGCGCCAGCAGCTCGCCGGGGATCTCAAACAATGAGCAGTTCTTC	.	many	TRBV5-1	TRBJ2-1
CSVEVTGLRGVTEAFF	TGCAGCGTTGAAGTAACAGGGCTCAGGGGGGTCACTGAAGCTTTCTTT	TRBD1	many	TRBV29-1	TRBJ1-1
CASSRPDYEQYF	TGTGCCAGCAGTCGGCCAGACTACGAGCAGTACTTC	.	many	TRBV28	TRBJ2-7
CASSFGSGGRAKTQYF	TGCGCCAGCAGCTTCGGATCGGGCGGGAGGGCGAAGACCCAGTACTTC	TRBD2	.	TRBV5-1	TRBJ2-5
CSVAMPARGYTF	TGCAGCGTTGCAATGCCGGCGCGCGGCTACACCTTC	.	.	TRBV29-1	TRBJ1-2
CASSPGNSLYNEQFF	TGCGCCAGCAGCCCCGGGAACTCTCTATACAATGAGCAGTTCTTC	.	.	TRBV5-1	TRBJ2-1
CASSLAVKEDEQFF	TGCGCCAGCAGCTTGGCGGTGAAGGAGGATGAGCAGTTCTTC	.	many	TRBV5-1	TRBJ2-1
CSARGPSGSFYEQFF	TGCAGTGCTAGGGGGCCTAGCGGGAGTTTTTATGAGCAGTTCTTC	TRBD2	.	TRBV20-1	TRBJ2-1
CSVEALGRLGTDTQYF	TGCAGCGTTGAGGCCCTGGGGAGGTTGGGCACAGATACGCAGTATTTT	.	few	TRBV29-1	TRBJ2-3
CASSLSPVGYTF	TGTGCCAGCAGTTTGTCTCCAGTCGGCTACACCTTC	.	.	TRBV12-3/TRBV12-4	TRBJ1-2
CASSLWTGAQNEQFF	TGCGCCAGCAGCTTGTGGACAGGGGCGCAAAATGAGCAGTTCTTC	TRBD1	few	TRBV5-1	TRBJ2-1
CSARVGTSAYNEQFF	TGCAGTGCTAGAGTCGGGACTAGCGCTTACAATGAGCAGTTCTTC	TRBD2	.	TRBV20-1	TRBJ2-1
CASSLGAEDVYGYTF	TGTGCCAGCAGCTTGGGGGCAGAAGACGTCTATGGCTACACCTTC	.	many	TRBV5-5	TRBJ1-2
CASSSNLGVAGGPKNEQFF	TGTGCCAGCAGCTCCAATTTAGGTGTGGCGGGAGGGCCCAAGAATGAGCAGTTCTTC	TRBD2	few	TRBV11-2	TRBJ2-1
CASRQLEGNSPLHF	TGCGCCAGCAGACAGCTGGAGGGGAATTCACCCCTCCACTTT	.	many	TRBV5-1	TRBJ1-6
CATSLRLAGSGELFF	TGTGCCACCTCCCTCAGACTAGCGGGAAGCGGGGAGCTGTTTTTT	TRBD2	.	TRBV3-1	TRBJ2-2